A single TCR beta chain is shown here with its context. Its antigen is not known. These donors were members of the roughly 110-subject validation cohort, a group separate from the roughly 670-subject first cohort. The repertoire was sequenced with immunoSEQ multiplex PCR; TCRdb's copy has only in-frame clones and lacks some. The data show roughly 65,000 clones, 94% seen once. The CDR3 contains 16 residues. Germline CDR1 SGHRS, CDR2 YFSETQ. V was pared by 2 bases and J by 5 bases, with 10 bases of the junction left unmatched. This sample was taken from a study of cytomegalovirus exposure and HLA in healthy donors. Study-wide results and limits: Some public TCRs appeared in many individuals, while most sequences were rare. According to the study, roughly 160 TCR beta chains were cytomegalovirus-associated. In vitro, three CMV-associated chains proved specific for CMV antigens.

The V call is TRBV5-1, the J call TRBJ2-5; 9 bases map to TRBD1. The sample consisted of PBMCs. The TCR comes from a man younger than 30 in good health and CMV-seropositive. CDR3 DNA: TGCGCCAGCAGCTTCGAGCTGGGACAGGGCGGCGAGACCCAGTACTTC. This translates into CASSFELGQGGETQYF.